The clone carrying this T cell receptor beta chain was observed a single time. This sample stems from a study of blood T cell repertoires in COVID-19. Overall study context: Acute and convalescent COVID-19 specimens originated in the United States, Italy and Spain. PBMCs, B-cell-depleted T cells, or T cells were the source of the cDNA or gDNA that made up the material.

The V end was cut by 3 bases, the J end by 7 bases, with 15 bases between. This CDR3 is 15 amino acids long. Germline V gene lookup returns CDR1 ENHRY and CDR2 SYGVKD. How the authors handled the data: Using reference gene primer amplification, nucleated cell counts were estimated. This table comes from immunoSEQ multiplex PCR, and its TCRdb copy is limited to in-frame clones, with some not included. The D gene and trimming were derived from the DNA, and the V and J assignments and clone size from that table. The sample carries 60,000 or so clones, around 87% recorded once. The chain couples TRBV10-3 to TRBJ2-2; TRBD2 might be the D (5 bases). Sequencing was done on a sample of peripheral blood. This receptor was identified in a human donor with acute or convalescent COVID-19. The donor label of this sample is uncertain. CDR3 nucleotide sequence: TGTGCCATCAGTGACCCCGCGACCGGGAACGGGGAGCTGTTTTTT. This gives the protein CAISDPATGNGELFF.